Listed here are 10 T cell receptor beta chains from one sample, sequenced in a study of T cell responses to AZD1222 COVID-19 vaccine. Only in-frame clones appear in the TCRdb table, and some are missing; sequencing was by immunoSEQ multiplex PCR. Of 120,000 or so clones in the sample, roughly 92% were seen once. The sequencing used peripheral blood, collected on day 0 of AZD1222 vaccination. The receptors derive from an adult in good health.

The chain combines TRBV5-1 with TRBJ1-4; perhaps TRBD1 as D (6 bases). Looked up from germline, CDR1 is SGHRS and CDR2 is YFSETQ. This CDR3 is built from 17 residues. V lost 1 base and J 8 bases, leaving 21 bases between the germline ends. CDR3 amino acids: CASSLKLGGGYGEKLFF. The CDR3 nucleotides read TGCGCCAGCAGCTTGAAACTCGGAGGGGGTTATGGGGAAAAACTGTTTTTT.

The chain uses TRBV12-3 or TRBV12-4 and TRBJ2-1; D unresolved. The V end was cut by 11 bases, the J end by 3 bases, with 11 bases between. The CDR3 sequence is 12 residues long. The CDR3 is CASSGVYNEQFF. In DNA form, the CDR3 reads TGTGCCTCTTCTGGGGTCTACAATGAGCAGTTCTTC.

The genes are TRBV7-9 and TRBJ2-3; a weak D match, TRBD2 (7 bases). The CDR3 contains 18 residues. The germline CDR1 and CDR2 sequences are SEHNR and FQNEAQ (reference sequence). V dropped 1 base and J dropped 1 base, with 18 bases sitting between them. The CDR3 protein is CASSLDRGASRGTDTQYF. In DNA, the CDR3 is TGTGCCAGCAGCTTAGACCGGGGGGCGTCAAGGGGCACAGATACGCAGTATTTT.

V usage is TRBV18 and J usage is TRBJ2-7, with 10 bases that match TRBD2. The V gene end was trimmed by 2 bases and the J gene end by 7 bases; junction bases not matched to a gene: 8. CDR3 length equals 15 residues. In germline, CDR1 is KGHSH, CDR2 LQKENI. CDR3 sequence reads: CASSPRSGGAGEQYF. CDR3 sequence (DNA): TGTGCCAGCTCACCAAGAAGCGGGGGGGCGGGTGAGCAGTACTTC.

The chain couples TRBV19 to TRBJ2-1; 14 nucleotides match TRBD2. The V and J ends lost 5 bases and 12 bases, in that order; junction bases with no gene match: 15. This CDR3 has 17 amino acids. Germline CDR1 is LNHDA and CDR2 is SQIVND (reference sequence). The CDR3 DNA sequence: TGTGCCAGTAGTGGACTAGCGGGAGGACGAGGGCCACAACGGCAGTTCTTC. Protein: CASSGLAGGRGPQRQFF.

The gene calls are TRBV29-1 and TRBJ1-3; tentative D call: TRBD1 (5 bases). CDR3 size: 12 residues. Deletions cut 6 bases from V and 2 bases from J, with 8 bases between. The germline V gene encodes CDR1 SQVTM and CDR2 ANQGSEA. The CDR3: CSVGVPGNTIYF. CDR3 nucleotides: TGCAGCGTAGGGGTCCCTGGAAACACCATATATTTT.

The rearrangement joins TRBV19 to TRBJ1-4; D perhaps matches TRBD1 (6 bases). The germline CDR1 and CDR2 sequences are LNHDA and SQIVND (reference sequence). The CDR3 has 16 residues. V was trimmed by 4 bases and J by 5 bases, leaving 17 bases between them. CDR3 sequence: CASSRRPGALNEKLFF. CDR3 in DNA: TGTGCCAGTAGTAGACGGCCGGGGGCGTTAAATGAAAAACTGTTTTTT.

This CDR3 is CATRGLADTQYF. CDR3 coding DNA: TGTGCCACCAGGGGACTAGCAGATACGCAGTATTTT. The chain combines TRBV24-1 with TRBJ2-3; 8 positions agree with TRBD2. J was trimmed by 4 bases and V by 7 bases; bases with no gene match: 0. CDR1 and CDR2 from the germline V gene are KGHDR and SFDVKD. This CDR3 region has 12 residues.

The chain is built from TRBV30 and TRBJ1-5; D not certain. The CDR3 covers 13 residues. CDR1 is GTSNPN and CDR2 is SVGIG in the germline V gene (reference sequence). Trimming pared 0 bases from V and 9 bases from J, leaving 12 bases between. In nucleotides, the CDR3 is TGTGCCTGGAGTGTGCAGGCGGGTGGGCCCCAGCATTTT. Translating gives CAWSVQAGGPQHF.

CDR3 sequence: CASSQDRGAEQYV. CDR3 DNA: TGCGCCAGCAGCCAAGATCGAGGGGCCGAGCAGTACGTC. V and J are TRBV4-3 and TRBJ2-7; either TRBD1 or TRBD2 may fit D (5 bases each). V lost 0 bases and J 6 bases, leaving 9 bases between the germline ends. This CDR3 has 13 amino acids. Looked up from germline, CDR1 is LGHNA and CDR2 is YSLEER.